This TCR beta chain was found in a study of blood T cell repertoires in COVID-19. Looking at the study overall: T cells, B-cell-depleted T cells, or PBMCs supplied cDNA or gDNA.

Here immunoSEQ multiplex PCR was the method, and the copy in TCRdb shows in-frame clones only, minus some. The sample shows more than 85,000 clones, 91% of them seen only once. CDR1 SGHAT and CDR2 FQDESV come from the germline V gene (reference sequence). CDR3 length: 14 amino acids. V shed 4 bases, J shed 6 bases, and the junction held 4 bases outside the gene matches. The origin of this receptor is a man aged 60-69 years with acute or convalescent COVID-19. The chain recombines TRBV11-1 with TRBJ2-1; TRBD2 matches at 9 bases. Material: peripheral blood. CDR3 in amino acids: CASSSSGNRNEQFF. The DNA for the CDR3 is TGTGCCAGCAGCTCTAGCGGGAATCGCAATGAGCAGTTCTTC.